These T cell receptor beta chains were read from a single sample in a study of regulatory T cells in long-lasting Graves disease. MiXCR, applied by TCRdb to the multiplex PCR reads, yields one record per CDR3 protein. The table has around 460,000 distinct CDR3 sequences, under 25% seen once. The sample in question was peripheral blood mononuclear cells (PBMCs), obtained when the disease was refractory, from a patient treated with antithyroid drugs. Every receptor here comes from a female donor with Graves disease. Both conserved end residues are part of each CDR3. The order of the fields is CDR3 protein, CDR3 DNA, J gene, V gene, D gene, clone size. A D gene is named only where the DNA matches it firmly. Size is omitted from some rows. Given values are once, few, many or a class for expanded clones.

CDR3aa: CASSRGTDDYGYTF
CDR3nt: TGCGCCAGCAGCCGGGGAACAGATGACTATGGCTACACCTTC
j_gene: TRBJ1-2
v_gene: TRBV4-3
d_gene: -
abundance: few

CDR3aa: CASSETPGEKLFF
CDR3nt: TGTGCCAGCAGTGAAACCCCCGGAGAAAAACTGTTTTTT
j_gene: TRBJ1-4
v_gene: TRBV2
d_gene: -
abundance: many

CDR3aa: CASSYGASGRAYEQYF
CDR3nt: TGTGCCAGCAGTTACGGAGCTAGCGGGAGGGCCTACGAGCAGTACTTC
j_gene: TRBJ2-7
v_gene: TRBV6-5
d_gene: TRBD2
abundance: many

CDR3aa: CAWKGWVTGELFF
CDR3nt: TGTGCCTGGAAGGGGTGGGTCACCGGGGAGCTGTTTTTT
j_gene: TRBJ2-2
v_gene: TRBV30
d_gene: -
abundance: -

CDR3aa: CASSLALSGGGEQYF
CDR3nt: TGTGCCAGCAGTTTAGCGCTCTCGGGAGGCGGCGAGCAGTACTTC
j_gene: TRBJ2-7
v_gene: TRBV12-3/TRBV12-4
d_gene: TRBD2
abundance: many

CDR3aa: CASKTPGGLDEQYF
CDR3nt: TGTGCCAGTAAGACTCCTGGGGGGCTGGACGAGCAGTACTTC
j_gene: TRBJ2-7
v_gene: TRBV19
d_gene: -
abundance: few

CDR3aa: CASSLPGRDEQYF
CDR3nt: TGTGCCAGCAGCTTACCTGGGCGGGACGAGCAGTACTTC
j_gene: TRBJ2-7
v_gene: TRBV7-2
d_gene: -
abundance: many

CDR3aa: CSARGINWVSPGYTF
CDR3nt: TGCAGTGCCAGGGGCATTAATTGGGTCTCCCCTGGCTACACCTTC
j_gene: TRBJ1-2
v_gene: TRBV20-1
d_gene: -
abundance: -

CDR3aa: CAISEPSQGAKNIQYF
CDR3nt: TGTGCCATCAGTGAACCTTCACAGGGGGCCAAAAACATTCAGTACTTC
j_gene: TRBJ2-4
v_gene: TRBV10-3
d_gene: TRBD1
abundance: many

CDR3aa: CAWSSGFSNQPQHF
CDR3nt: TGTGCCTGGAGTTCGGGTTTTAGCAATCAGCCCCAGCATTTT
j_gene: TRBJ1-5
v_gene: TRBV30
d_gene: -
abundance: -

CDR3aa: CASSQEGQRGYGYTF
CDR3nt: TGCGCCAGCAGCCAAGAGGGCCAGAGGGGCTATGGCTACACCTTC
j_gene: TRBJ1-2
v_gene: TRBV4-3
d_gene: -
abundance: few

CDR3aa: CASRLDTGNYGYTF
CDR3nt: TGTGCCAGTAGACTGGACACTGGAAACTATGGCTACACCTTC
j_gene: TRBJ1-2
v_gene: TRBV19
d_gene: -
abundance: -

CDR3aa: CASSSPREEQYF
CDR3nt: TGTGCCAGCAGCTCCCCCAGGGAGGAGCAGTACTTC
j_gene: TRBJ2-7
v_gene: TRBV7-9
d_gene: -
abundance: few

CDR3aa: CASSPLSRLAGVYEQYF
CDR3nt: TGTGCCAGCAGCCCCCTGTCCCGACTAGCGGGAGTTTACGAGCAGTACTTC
j_gene: TRBJ2-7
v_gene: TRBV7-8
d_gene: TRBD2
abundance: many

CDR3aa: CASSLSRSGNTIYF
CDR3nt: TGTGCCAGCAGCTTATCGAGGTCAGGAAACACCATATATTTT
j_gene: TRBJ1-3
v_gene: TRBV7-2
d_gene: -
abundance: many

CDR3aa: CASSLDLSGGTGELFF
CDR3nt: TGTGCCAGCAGCTTAGACCTTAGCGGGGGGACCGGGGAGCTGTTTTTT
j_gene: TRBJ2-2
v_gene: TRBV11-2
d_gene: TRBD2
abundance: many

CDR3aa: CASSQGQGSGELFF
CDR3nt: TGTGCCAGCAGTCAAGGACAGGGGTCTGGGGAGCTGTTTTTT
j_gene: TRBJ2-2
v_gene: TRBV6-1
d_gene: TRBD1
abundance: few

CDR3aa: CASTGTLNTEAFF
CDR3nt: TGTGCCAGCACCGGGACATTGAACACTGAAGCTTTCTTT
j_gene: TRBJ1-1
v_gene: TRBV10-3
d_gene: -
abundance: many

CDR3aa: CACALDSNQPQHF
CDR3nt: TGTGCCTGTGCACTTGATAGCAATCAGCCCCAGCATTTT
j_gene: TRBJ1-5
v_gene: TRBV30
d_gene: -
abundance: -

CDR3aa: CASRDRGRAFF
CDR3nt: TGTGCCAGTAGGGACAGGGGGCGTGCTTTCTTT
j_gene: TRBJ1-1
v_gene: TRBV19
d_gene: TRBD1
abundance: few

CDR3aa: CASSLVGTRRYTF
CDR3nt: TGTGCCAGCAGCTTAGTGGGGACTAGGCGCTACACCTTC
j_gene: TRBJ1-2
v_gene: TRBV7-9
d_gene: -
abundance: few

CDR3aa: CASRPDSPQTEAFF
CDR3nt: TGTGCCAGCAGGCCGGACAGTCCTCAGACTGAAGCTTTCTTT
j_gene: TRBJ1-1
v_gene: TRBV2
d_gene: -
abundance: many

CDR3aa: CASSGSRVGSYEQYF
CDR3nt: TGTGCCAGCAGTGGTTCCAGGGTCGGCTCCTACGAGCAGTACTTC
j_gene: TRBJ2-7
v_gene: TRBV6-1
d_gene: -
abundance: many

CDR3aa: CSASRLANEQYF
CDR3nt: TGCAGTGCTAGCCGACTAGCGAACGAGCAGTACTTC
j_gene: TRBJ2-7
v_gene: TRBV20-1
d_gene: TRBD2
abundance: many

CDR3aa: CASTSLGLAVQCGETQYF
CDR3nt: TGTGCCAGCACTTCTTTGGGACTAGCGGTACAATGTGGAGAGACCCAGTACTTC
j_gene: TRBJ2-5
v_gene: TRBV25-1
d_gene: TRBD2
abundance: few

CDR3aa: CASSLDGDEYEQYF
CDR3nt: TGCGCCAGCAGCTTGGATGGGGACGAATACGAGCAGTACTTC
j_gene: TRBJ2-7
v_gene: TRBV5-1
d_gene: -
abundance: few

CDR3aa: CASLQQLPLSSYEQYF
CDR3nt: TGTGCCAGCCTCCAACAGTTACCTTTGTCCTCCTACGAGCAGTACTTC
j_gene: TRBJ2-7
v_gene: TRBV2
d_gene: -
abundance: many

CDR3aa: CASSLDVFGDIKFF
CDR3nt: TGTGCCAGCAGCTTAGACGTCTTTGGGGATATTAAGTTCTTC
j_gene: TRBJ2-1
v_gene: TRBV11-2
d_gene: -
abundance: -

CDR3aa: CASSYRGQGSGGYTF
CDR3nt: TGTGCCAGCAGTTACAGGGGACAGGGGAGCGGCGGCTACACCTTC
j_gene: TRBJ1-2
v_gene: TRBV6-9
d_gene: TRBD1
abundance: many

CDR3aa: CASSQKTYEQYF
CDR3nt: TGTGCCAGCAGTCAGAAGACCTACGAGCAGTACTTC
j_gene: TRBJ2-7
v_gene: TRBV6-1
d_gene: -
abundance: many

CDR3aa: CASTRQVGGAGTGELFF
CDR3nt: TGTGCCAGCACCCGACAGGTGGGGGGGGCTGGCACCGGGGAGCTGTTTTTT
j_gene: TRBJ2-2
v_gene: TRBV12-3/TRBV12-4
d_gene: -
abundance: few

CDR3aa: CASSAGTGGANYGYTF
CDR3nt: TGTGCCAGCAGCGCCGGGACAGGGGGTGCCAACTATGGCTACACCTTC
j_gene: TRBJ1-2
v_gene: TRBV9
d_gene: TRBD1
abundance: many

CDR3aa: CASSPQTGWTDTQYF
CDR3nt: TGCGCCAGCAGCCCTCAGACAGGGTGGACAGATACGCAGTATTTT
j_gene: TRBJ2-3
v_gene: TRBV5-1
d_gene: TRBD1
abundance: -

CDR3aa: CASGGVSGEKLFF
CDR3nt: TGTGCCAGCGGAGGGGTGTCGGGTGAAAAACTGTTTTTT
j_gene: TRBJ1-4
v_gene: TRBV6-1
d_gene: -
abundance: many

CDR3aa: CASSQTSGGAVRTQYF
CDR3nt: TGTGCCAGCAGCCAGACCAGCGGGGGGGCCGTTAGAACCCAGTACTTC
j_gene: TRBJ2-5
v_gene: TRBV3-1
d_gene: TRBD2
abundance: -

CDR3aa: CASSRSSRDRLNTEAFF
CDR3nt: TGTGCCAGTAGCCGATCGAGCCGGGACAGGCTGAACACTGAAGCTTTCTTT
j_gene: TRBJ1-1
v_gene: TRBV19
d_gene: TRBD1
abundance: few

CDR3aa: CASSTSGRAGELFF
CDR3nt: TGTGCCAGCAGCACTAGCGGGAGGGCCGGGGAGCTGTTTTTT
j_gene: TRBJ2-2
v_gene: TRBV28
d_gene: TRBD2
abundance: many

CDR3aa: CASSQMGQGAEAFF
CDR3nt: TGTGCCAGCAGCCAGATGGGACAGGGCGCTGAAGCTTTCTTT
j_gene: TRBJ1-1
v_gene: TRBV6-1
d_gene: TRBD1
abundance: few

CDR3aa: CASSVGSGPNEKLFF
CDR3nt: TGTGCCAGCAGTGTGGGTTCGGGTCCTAATGAAAAACTGTTTTTT
j_gene: TRBJ1-4
v_gene: TRBV6-1
d_gene: -
abundance: -

CDR3aa: CASSLQGGVNTEAFF
CDR3nt: TGTGCCAGCAGCTTACAGGGTGGAGTGAACACTGAAGCTTTCTTT
j_gene: TRBJ1-1
v_gene: TRBV19
d_gene: -
abundance: many

CDR3aa: CASILTGEQPQHF
CDR3nt: TGTGCCAGCATCCTGACAGGGGAACAGCCCCAGCATTTT
j_gene: TRBJ1-5
v_gene: TRBV28
d_gene: TRBD1
abundance: -

CDR3aa: CASSQSFGEQYF
CDR3nt: TGTGCCAGCAGCCAATCGTTTGGAGAGCAGTACTTC
j_gene: TRBJ2-7
v_gene: TRBV3-1
d_gene: -
abundance: many